What follows describes a single T cell receptor (beta chain). Antigen unknown. A sample-barcoded 5' primer and a J-beta primer mix were used in a second PCR of roughly 7 to 11 cycles. TCRdb analysed the 5' RACE reads with MiXCR anew, one entry per CDR3 protein. Altogether around 1,500,000 distinct CDR3 sequences are present, 35% to 45% being singletons, with the ten largest covering 7.9%. This sample was taken from a study of blood T cells in healthy people across ages. Findings and caveats of the study: Estimated diversity that came from one million T cells was considered an underestimate.

Each of the donors had around 10 milliliters of peripheral blood drawn into EDTA-treated Vacutainer tubes. Deletions cut 4 bases from V and 8 bases from J, with 24 bases between. The CDR3 loop spans 17 amino acids. Germline CDR1 and CDR2: PRHDT and FYEKMQ (reference sequence). This clonotype was sampled from a woman aged 18-29 years in good health. The sequencing input was blood. The rearrangement joins TRBV13 to TRBJ2-1; D assignment may be TRBD1 or TRBD2 (6 bases each). CDR3: CASSWRTAASVPDEQFF. CDR3 coding DNA: TGTGCCAGCAGCTGGAGGACAGCTGCTAGCGTTCCCGATGAGCAGTTCTTC.